Listed below are T cell receptor beta chains from one sample, sequenced in a study of regulatory T cells in long-lasting Graves disease. TCRdb reprocessed the multiplex PCR reads via MiXCR and lists one record per CDR3 protein. The sample has a few hundred thousand distinct CDR3 sequences, approximately 15% seen once. These data also featured in a second study, about T cells in Graves' hyperthyroidism and ophthalmopathy.

This specimen consisted of peripheral blood mononuclear cells (PBMCs), obtained at new diagnosis, from a patient treated with antithyroid drugs. All receptors derive from a man aged 40-49 years with Graves disease. CDR3s include the opening cysteine and the closing phenylalanine or tryptophan.

J: TRBJ1-6
V: TRBV7-2
CDR3: CASSSTAYNSPLHF

J: TRBJ1-2
V: TRBV20-1
CDR3: CSAPRQGGRFGYTF

J: TRBJ1-1
V: TRBV20-1
CDR3: CSARVRGRGNTEAFF

J: TRBJ1-6
V: TRBV9
CDR3: CASSERVVSPLHF

J: TRBJ2-7
V: TRBV5-1
CDR3: CASSLVGYEQYF

J: TRBJ1-5
V: TRBV4-1
CDR3: CASSRTGPKGPQHF

J: TRBJ1-2
V: TRBV30
CDR3: CAWSSGYGGYTF

J: TRBJ1-3
V: TRBV20-1
CDR3: CSARDHLGAGRANTIYF

J: TRBJ2-7
V: TRBV6-1
CDR3: CASSSGAHEQYF

J: TRBJ2-3
V: TRBV27
CDR3: CASITWRADTQYF

J: TRBJ1-2
V: TRBV2
CDR3: CASSEVGSHYGYTF

J: TRBJ2-1
V: TRBV27
CDR3: CASRLAGPNNEQFF

J: TRBJ1-2
V: TRBV6-1
CDR3: CASRERTRGYTF

J: TRBJ1-1
V: TRBV7-9
CDR3: CASNPRGTEAFF

J: TRBJ1-1
V: TRBV11-3
CDR3: CASSTEMGTEAFF

J: TRBJ1-1
V: TRBV20-1
CDR3: CSAAQPVMNTEAFF

J: TRBJ1-5
V: TRBV20-1
CDR3: CSASATGLQPQHF

J: TRBJ2-5
V: TRBV13
CDR3: CASSLEVEETQYF

J: TRBJ1-2
V: TRBV2
CDR3: CARRTIHSHTF

J: TRBJ2-7
V: TRBV18
CDR3: CASSPLADLSYEQYF

J: TRBJ2-1
V: TRBV5-1
CDR3: CASSLSSSGSYNEQFF

J: TRBJ1-2
V: TRBV15
CDR3: CATSRDSGNNYGYTF

J: TRBJ2-3
V: TRBV27
CDR3: CASSSWGTGTDTQYF

J: TRBJ2-7
V: TRBV27
CDR3: CASSFRGAKYEQYF

J: TRBJ2-7
V: TRBV20-1
CDR3: CSARDLGQGVYEQYF

J: TRBJ2-2
V: TRBV12-3/TRBV12-4
CDR3: CASTYRGGNTGELFF

J: TRBJ1-1
V: TRBV30
CDR3: CALKLQANTEAFF

J: TRBJ2-7
V: TRBV11-2
CDR3: CASSLAAQRYEQYF

J: TRBJ2-1
V: TRBV20-1
CDR3: CSAQYRVGVYEQFF

J: TRBJ1-6
V: TRBV11-2
CDR3: CASSPYYSPLHF

J: TRBJ2-1
V: TRBV6-1
CDR3: CASSRAGGPRNEQFF

J: TRBJ2-1
V: TRBV2
CDR3: CASSDPRGANEQFF

J: TRBJ1-5
V: TRBV30
CDR3: CAWSVGGTNQPQHF

J: TRBJ2-1
V: TRBV12-3/TRBV12-4
CDR3: CASSLDSGSYNGQFF

J: TRBJ2-2
V: TRBV7-2
CDR3: CAGGQGGTGELFF

J: TRBJ2-7
V: TRBV7-3
CDR3: CASSLIIGGQGHYEQYF

J: TRBJ1-5
V: TRBV2
CDR3: CAIGQGDQPQHF

J: TRBJ2-1
V: TRBV2
CDR3: CASSDSFGYLGQFF

J: TRBJ2-7
V: TRBV5-1
CDR3: CASSVTGLRSYEQYF

J: TRBJ2-7
V: TRBV4-3
CDR3: CASSTRTGRYEQYF

J: TRBJ1-6
V: TRBV18
CDR3: CASSPPQGENSPLHF

J: TRBJ1-5
V: TRBV5-6
CDR3: CASSLELGQPRHF

J: TRBJ2-3
V: TRBV5-1
CDR3: CASSWRGLAGGCTDTQYF

J: TRBJ1-1
V: TRBV20-1
CDR3: CSAGGTGPNTEAFF

J: TRBJ1-3
V: TRBV28
CDR3: CASRSTGEGNTIYF

J: TRBJ2-3
V: TRBV7-7
CDR3: CASMSTGSDTQYF

J: TRBJ2-5
V: TRBV5-1
CDR3: CASSFLGIGAETQYF

J: TRBJ1-2
V: TRBV2
CDR3: CASSAHRQANYGYTF

J: TRBJ2-3
V: TRBV9
CDR3: CASSVTGGSADTQYF

J: TRBJ2-1
V: TRBV3-1
CDR3: CASSPLWGASGEQFF

J: TRBJ2-5
V: TRBV2
CDR3: CASSEFGRHHQQYQETQYF